This T cell receptor (beta chain) was identified during a study of Graves' ophthalmopathy and Graves' hyperthyroidism. The authors amplified TCR beta CDR3 regions, and they did so from RNA transcripts for repertoire sequencing. Following a first-round RT-PCR that used HTBI primers, a second-round multiplex PCR was carried out. From the multiplex PCR reads, TCRdb called clonotypes with MiXCR, one entry per CDR3 protein. The profile shows 200,000 to 250,000 distinct CDR3 sequences, about 22% of them singletons. The germline V gene encodes CDR1 MNHEY and CDR2 SMNVEV (reference sequence). V was clipped by 6 bases and J by 2 bases; unmatched bases: 11. The CDR3 runs to 18 residues. This clonotype was seen at least ten times. No antigen is known for it. General study results and limits: Appearing in blood as well were most expanded thyroid clonotypes above 0.001 frequency.

PBMCs originated in 7.5 to 10 ml of fresh peripheral blood. The sample was peripheral blood. This rearrangement joins TRBV27 to TRBJ1-5; TRBD1 matches at 12 bases. The source of this sequence is a woman aged 45-65 years with Graves' ophthalmopathy. The CDR3 protein is CASSLRDRGLIGNQPQHF. CDR3 DNA sequence: TGTGCCAGCAGCCTCCGGGACAGGGGGCTAATAGGCAATCAGCCCCAGCATTTT.